Listed below are T cell receptor beta chains from one sample, sequenced in a study of blood T cell repertoires in COVID-19. Profiled with immunoSEQ multiplex PCR; TCRdb holds only in-frame clones, not every one. The sample includes about 370,000 clones, around 89% seen only once; the top ten take around 3%. Material: peripheral blood. The origin of the receptors is a woman in her thirties with COVID-19, enrolled during active disease. CDR3s include the opening cysteine and the closing phenylalanine or tryptophan. A D gene is named only where the DNA matches it firmly. Part of the rows lack a size; the others show once, few, many or a class for expanded clones.

D gene: TRBD2; V gene: TRBV2; J gene: TRBJ2-6; clone size: .; CDR3 protein: CASRGRGPSGANVLTF; CDR3 DNA: TGTGCCAGCAGGGGGAGGGGCCCCTCTGGGGCCAACGTCCTGACTTTC
D gene: .; V gene: TRBV18; J gene: TRBJ1-3; clone size: .; CDR3 protein: CASSPGAGPSGNTIYF; CDR3 DNA: TGTGCCAGCTCACCGGGGGCAGGGCCCTCTGGAAACACCATATATTTT
D gene: TRBD1; V gene: TRBV24-1; J gene: TRBJ2-5; clone size: once; CDR3 protein: CATSDFGTGAGETQYF; CDR3 DNA: TGTGCCACCAGTGATTTTGGGACAGGGGCGGGGGAGACCCAGTACTTC
D gene: TRBD2; V gene: TRBV18; J gene: TRBJ2-3; clone size: .; CDR3 protein: CASSPIAGGSTDTQYF; CDR3 DNA: TGTGCCAGCTCACCGATAGCGGGAGGGAGCACAGATACGCAGTATTTT
D gene: .; V gene: TRBV27; J gene: TRBJ2-3; clone size: .; CDR3 protein: CASRADFSSTDTQYF; CDR3 DNA: TGTGCCAGCAGGGCCGACTTCTCTAGCACAGATACGCAGTATTTT
D gene: TRBD1; V gene: TRBV10-3; J gene: TRBJ2-3; clone size: .; CDR3 protein: CAISERTGDDTQYF; CDR3 DNA: TGTGCCATCAGTGAGAGGACAGGCGACGATACGCAGTATTTT
D gene: TRBD1; V gene: TRBV5-6; J gene: TRBJ2-1; clone size: .; CDR3 protein: CASSYGTGGNEQFF; CDR3 DNA: TGTGCCAGCAGCTATGGGACAGGGGGCAATGAGCAGTTCTTC
D gene: .; V gene: TRBV9; J gene: TRBJ2-5; clone size: once; CDR3 protein: CASSLPDSGETQYF; CDR3 DNA: TGTGCCAGCAGCCTCCCGGACAGCGGAGAGACCCAGTACTTC
D gene: TRBD1; V gene: TRBV28; J gene: TRBJ2-5; clone size: .; CDR3 protein: CASRVSGGETQYF; CDR3 DNA: TGTGCCAGCAGAGTTTCAGGGGGAGAGACCCAGTACTTC
D gene: .; V gene: TRBV4-1; J gene: TRBJ1-1; clone size: .; CDR3 protein: CASSRTPNTEAFF; CDR3 DNA: TGCGCCAGCAGCCGCACACCCAACACTGAAGCTTTCTTT
D gene: TRBD1; V gene: TRBV18; J gene: TRBJ1-1; clone size: .; CDR3 protein: CASSPGQGATEAFF; CDR3 DNA: TGTGCCAGCTCACCCGGACAGGGGGCGACTGAAGCTTTCTTT